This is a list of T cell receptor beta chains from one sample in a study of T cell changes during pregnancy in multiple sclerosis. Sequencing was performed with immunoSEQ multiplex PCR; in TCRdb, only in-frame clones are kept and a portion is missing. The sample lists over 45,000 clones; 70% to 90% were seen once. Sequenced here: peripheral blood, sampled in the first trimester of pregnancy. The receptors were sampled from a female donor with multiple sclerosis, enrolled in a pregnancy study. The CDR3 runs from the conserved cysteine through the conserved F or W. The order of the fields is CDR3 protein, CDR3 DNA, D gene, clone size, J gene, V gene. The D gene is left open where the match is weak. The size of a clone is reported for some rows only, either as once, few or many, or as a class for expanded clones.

CDR3 protein: CASSQIGQRTDTQYF
CDR3 DNA: TGTGCCAGCTCACAAATAGGACAGCGCACAGATACGCAGTATTTT
D gene: -
clone size: -
J gene: TRBJ2-3
V gene: TRBV18

CDR3 protein: CASSSTRSTDTQYF
CDR3 DNA: TGCGCCAGCAGTTCTACTAGATCCACAGATACGCAGTATTTT
D gene: -
clone size: -
J gene: TRBJ2-3
V gene: TRBV5-1

CDR3 protein: CASRLLGTGRDAFF
CDR3 DNA: TGTGCCAGTAGACTACTCGGGACAGGGCGAGATGCTTTCTTT
D gene: TRBD1
clone size: -
J gene: TRBJ1-1
V gene: TRBV19

CDR3 protein: CASSLGEGQPQHF
CDR3 DNA: TGTGCCAGCAGCTTGGGGGAGGGTCAGCCCCAGCATTTT
D gene: -
clone size: once
J gene: TRBJ1-5
V gene: TRBV7-3

CDR3 protein: CASSFSGWMYF
CDR3 DNA: TGTGCCAGCAGCTTTAGCGGGTGGATGTACTTC
D gene: TRBD2
clone size: -
J gene: TRBJ2-7
V gene: TRBV7-2

CDR3 protein: CASSLRAGSEAFF
CDR3 DNA: TGTGCCAGCAGCTTAAGGGCGGGGTCTGAAGCTTTCTTT
D gene: -
clone size: -
J gene: TRBJ1-1
V gene: TRBV7-3

CDR3 protein: CASTSRGANVLTF
CDR3 DNA: TGTGCCAGCACCTCGAGAGGGGCCAACGTCCTGACTTTC
D gene: -
clone size: -
J gene: TRBJ2-6
V gene: TRBV5-6

CDR3 protein: CASSISRVEGNTEAFF
CDR3 DNA: TGTGCCAGTAGTATTTCCAGGGTCGAAGGAAACACTGAAGCTTTCTTT
D gene: -
clone size: few
J gene: TRBJ1-1
V gene: TRBV19

CDR3 protein: CASSGGGTDTQYF
CDR3 DNA: TGTGCCAGCAGCGGGGGCGGCACAGATACGCAGTATTTT
D gene: -
clone size: -
J gene: TRBJ2-3
V gene: TRBV9

CDR3 protein: CASSQVPGRPGTLSYEQYF
CDR3 DNA: TGTGCCAGCAGCCAAGTTCCAGGGAGACCCGGGACACTCTCCTACGAGCAGTACTTC
D gene: -
clone size: -
J gene: TRBJ2-7
V gene: TRBV14

CDR3 protein: CASSYSGTGGYTF
CDR3 DNA: TGTGCCAGCAGTTACTCCGGGACAGGGGGCTACACCTTC
D gene: TRBD1
clone size: -
J gene: TRBJ1-2
V gene: TRBV6-5

CDR3 protein: CASSLGARRETQYF
CDR3 DNA: TGTGCTAGCAGCTTAGGTGCGCGGAGGGAGACCCAGTACTTC
D gene: -
clone size: -
J gene: TRBJ2-5
V gene: TRBV7-7

CDR3 protein: CASSPPSLAASYEQYF
CDR3 DNA: TGTGCCAGCAGCCCCCCCTCACTAGCGGCCTCCTACGAGCAGTACTTC
D gene: TRBD2
clone size: -
J gene: TRBJ2-7
V gene: TRBV11-2

CDR3 protein: CASSEPGTFSYNEQFF
CDR3 DNA: TGTGCCAGCAGTGAACCCGGGACTTTCTCCTACAATGAGCAGTTCTTC
D gene: -
clone size: -
J gene: TRBJ2-1
V gene: TRBV6-1

CDR3 protein: CASSSRRGLRQPQHF
CDR3 DNA: TGTGCCAGCAGTTCCCGCAGGGGGCTAAGGCAGCCCCAGCATTTT
D gene: TRBD1
clone size: -
J gene: TRBJ1-5
V gene: TRBV5-6

CDR3 protein: CASSPPAARGGVETQYF
CDR3 DNA: TGTGCCAGCTCCCCTCCAGCCGCGCGGGGGGGCGTAGAGACCCAGTACTTC
D gene: TRBD2
clone size: once
J gene: TRBJ2-5
V gene: TRBV18

CDR3 protein: CASSGSLDYSTDTQYF
CDR3 DNA: TGTGCCAGCAGCGGGTCCTTGGACTACTCTACAGATACGCAGTATTTT
D gene: -
clone size: -
J gene: TRBJ2-3
V gene: TRBV5-4

CDR3 protein: CASSQLFRGMNTEAFF
CDR3 DNA: TGCGCCAGCAGCCAACTCTTCAGGGGGATGAACACTGAAGCTTTCTTT
D gene: TRBD1
clone size: -
J gene: TRBJ1-1
V gene: TRBV4-1

CDR3 protein: CASSPLTGEETQYF
CDR3 DNA: TGTGCCAGCTCACCGCTAACAGGGGAAGAGACCCAGTACTTC
D gene: TRBD1
clone size: -
J gene: TRBJ2-5
V gene: TRBV18

CDR3 protein: CASSLGQGAPYEQYF
CDR3 DNA: TGTGCCAGCAGCTTAGGACAGGGGGCGCCATACGAGCAGTACTTC
D gene: TRBD1
clone size: -
J gene: TRBJ2-7
V gene: TRBV7-2